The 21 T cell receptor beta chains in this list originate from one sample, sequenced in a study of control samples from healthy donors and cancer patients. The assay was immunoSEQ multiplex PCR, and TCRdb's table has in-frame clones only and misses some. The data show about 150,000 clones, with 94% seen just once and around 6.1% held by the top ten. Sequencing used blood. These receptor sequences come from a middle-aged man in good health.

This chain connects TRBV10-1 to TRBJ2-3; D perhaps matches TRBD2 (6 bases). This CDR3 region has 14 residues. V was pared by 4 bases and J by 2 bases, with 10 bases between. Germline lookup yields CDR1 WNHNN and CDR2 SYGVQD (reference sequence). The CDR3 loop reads CASSVSGDTDTQYF. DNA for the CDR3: TGCGCCAGCAGTGTATCGGGGGACACAGATACGCAGTATTTT.

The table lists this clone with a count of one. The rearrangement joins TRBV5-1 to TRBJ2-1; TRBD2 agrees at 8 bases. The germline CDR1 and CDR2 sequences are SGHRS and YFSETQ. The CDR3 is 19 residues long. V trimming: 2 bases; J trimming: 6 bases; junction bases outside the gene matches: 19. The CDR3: CASSFPGTSAGMKGNEQFF. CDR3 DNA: TGCGCCAGCAGCTTCCCCGGGACTAGTGCCGGTATGAAGGGCAATGAGCAGTTCTTC.

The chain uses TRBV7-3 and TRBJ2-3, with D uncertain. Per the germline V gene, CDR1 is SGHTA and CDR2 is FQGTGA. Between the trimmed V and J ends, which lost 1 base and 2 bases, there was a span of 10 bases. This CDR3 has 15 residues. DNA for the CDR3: TGTGCCAGCAGCTTAATGGCGAGAAACACAGATACGCAGTATTTT. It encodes CASSLMARNTDTQYF. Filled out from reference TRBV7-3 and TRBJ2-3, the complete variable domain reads GAGVSQTPSNKVTEKGKYVELRCDPISGHTALYWYRQSLGQGPEFLIYFQGTGAADDSGLPNDRFFAVRPEGSVSTLKIQRTERGDSAVYLCASSLMARNTDTQYFGPGTRLTVL.

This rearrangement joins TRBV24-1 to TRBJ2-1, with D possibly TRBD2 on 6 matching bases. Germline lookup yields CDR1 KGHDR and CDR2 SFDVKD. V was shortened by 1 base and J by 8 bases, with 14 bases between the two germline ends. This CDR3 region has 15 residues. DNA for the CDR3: TGTGCCACCAGTGATTTTGCCGGGACTCCCGATGAGCAGTTCTTC. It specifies CATSDFAGTPDEQFF.

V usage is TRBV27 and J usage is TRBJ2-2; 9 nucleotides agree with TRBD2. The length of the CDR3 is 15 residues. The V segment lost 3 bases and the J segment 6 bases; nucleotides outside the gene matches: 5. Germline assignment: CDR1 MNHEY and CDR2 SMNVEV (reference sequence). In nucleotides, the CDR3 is TGTGCCAGCAGTTTTGGGAGCGGGGGGCCCGGGGAGCTGTTTTTT. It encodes CASSFGSGGPGELFF.

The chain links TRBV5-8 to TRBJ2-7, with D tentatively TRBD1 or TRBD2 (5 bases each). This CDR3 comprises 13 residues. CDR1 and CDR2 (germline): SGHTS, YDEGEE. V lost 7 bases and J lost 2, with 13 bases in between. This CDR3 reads CASGKGRTYEQYF. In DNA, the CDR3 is TGTGCCAGCGGAAAGGGACGGACCTACGAGCAGTACTTC.

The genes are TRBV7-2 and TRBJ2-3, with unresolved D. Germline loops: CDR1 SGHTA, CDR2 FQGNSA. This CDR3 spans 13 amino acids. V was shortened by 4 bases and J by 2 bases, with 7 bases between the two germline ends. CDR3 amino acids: CASSSENTDTQYF. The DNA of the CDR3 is TGTGCCAGCAGCTCCGAAAACACAGATACGCAGTATTTT.

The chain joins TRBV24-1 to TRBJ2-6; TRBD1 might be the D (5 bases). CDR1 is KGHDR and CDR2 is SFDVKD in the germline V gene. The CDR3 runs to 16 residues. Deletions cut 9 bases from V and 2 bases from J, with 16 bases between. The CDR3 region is CATGEGQGAGANVLTF. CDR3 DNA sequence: TGTGCCACCGGGGAAGGGCAGGGTGCTGGGGCCAACGTCCTGACTTTC.

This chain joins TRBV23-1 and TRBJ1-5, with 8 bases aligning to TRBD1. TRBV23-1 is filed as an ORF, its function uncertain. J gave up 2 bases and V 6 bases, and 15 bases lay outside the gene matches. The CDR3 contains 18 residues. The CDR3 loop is CASSQQDRASGGNQPQHF. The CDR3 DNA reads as TGCGCCAGCAGCCAGCAGGACAGGGCTTCGGGGGGCAATCAGCCCCAGCATTTT.

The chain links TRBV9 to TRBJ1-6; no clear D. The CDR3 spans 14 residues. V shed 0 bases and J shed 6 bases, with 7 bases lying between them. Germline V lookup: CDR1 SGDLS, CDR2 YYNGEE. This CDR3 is CASSVEAVNSPLHF. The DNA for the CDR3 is TGTGCCAGCAGCGTAGAAGCAGTTAATTCACCCCTCCACTTT.

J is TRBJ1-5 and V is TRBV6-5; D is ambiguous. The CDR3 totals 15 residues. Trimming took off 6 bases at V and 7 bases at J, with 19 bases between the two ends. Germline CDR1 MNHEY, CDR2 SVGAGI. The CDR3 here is CASRVRDHLGQPQHF. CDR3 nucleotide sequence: TGTGCCAGCAGGGTCCGGGATCACCTTGGGCAGCCCCAGCATTTT.

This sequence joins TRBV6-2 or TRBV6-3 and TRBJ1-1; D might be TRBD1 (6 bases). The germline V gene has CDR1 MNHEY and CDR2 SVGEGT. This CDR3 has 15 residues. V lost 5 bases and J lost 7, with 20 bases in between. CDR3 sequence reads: CASSPAGRGFHEAFF. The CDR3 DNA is TGTGCCAGCAGTCCCGCGGGCAGGGGCTTTCATGAAGCTTTCTTT.

In DNA form, the CDR3 reads TGTGCCAGCAGTACACTGGACAGGGTTTCAGAATCGAATCCTTTGGATACGCAGTATTTT. Its translation: CASSTLDRVSESNPLDTQYF. The chain couples TRBV27 to TRBJ2-3; 8 bases fit TRBD1. CDR1 is MNHEY and CDR2 is SMNVEV in the germline V gene (reference sequence). Trimming removed 5 bases from V and 6 bases from J; junction bases left unmatched: 25. The CDR3 has 20 residues.

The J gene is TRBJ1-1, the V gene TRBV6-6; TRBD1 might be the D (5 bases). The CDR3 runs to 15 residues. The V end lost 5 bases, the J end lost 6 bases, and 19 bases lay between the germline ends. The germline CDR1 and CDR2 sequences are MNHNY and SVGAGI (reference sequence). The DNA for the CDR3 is TGTGCCAGCAGTCCGGGACCCACAGTACGGGCTGAAGCTTTCTTT. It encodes CASSPGPTVRAEAFF.

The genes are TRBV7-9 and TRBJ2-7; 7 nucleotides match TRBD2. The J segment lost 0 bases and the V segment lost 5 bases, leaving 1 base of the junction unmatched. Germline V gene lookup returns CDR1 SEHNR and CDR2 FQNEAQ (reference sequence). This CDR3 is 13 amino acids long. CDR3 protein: CASSRGGSYEQYF. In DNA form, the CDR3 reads TGTGCCAGCAGCCGCGGGGGCTCCTACGAGCAGTACTTC.

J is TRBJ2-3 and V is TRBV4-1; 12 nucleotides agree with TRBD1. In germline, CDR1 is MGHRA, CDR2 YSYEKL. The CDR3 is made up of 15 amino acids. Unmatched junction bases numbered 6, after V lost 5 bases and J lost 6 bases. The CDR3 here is CASSRPGTGGDTQYF. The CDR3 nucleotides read TGCGCCAGCAGCAGACCCGGGACAGGGGGCGATACGCAGTATTTT.

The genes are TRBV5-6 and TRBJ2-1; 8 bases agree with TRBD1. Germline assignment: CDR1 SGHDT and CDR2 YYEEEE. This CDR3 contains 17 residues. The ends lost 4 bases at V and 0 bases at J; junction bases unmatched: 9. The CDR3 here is CASSGRTGLSSYNEQFF. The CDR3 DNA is TGTGCCAGCAGCGGGAGGACAGGGTTAAGCTCCTACAATGAGCAGTTCTTC.

The CDR3 loop is CASSPRGYSSYEQYF. CDR3 nucleotides: TGTGCCAGCAGCCCCCGGGGTTATAGCTCCTACGAGCAGTACTTC. The V gene is TRBV13, the J gene TRBJ2-7, with a weak D call TRBD2 (5 bases). CDR1 is PRHDT, CDR2 FYEKMQ, per germline (reference sequence). Trimming stripped 5 bases from V and 0 bases from J, with 14 bases between. The CDR3 is made up of 15 amino acids.

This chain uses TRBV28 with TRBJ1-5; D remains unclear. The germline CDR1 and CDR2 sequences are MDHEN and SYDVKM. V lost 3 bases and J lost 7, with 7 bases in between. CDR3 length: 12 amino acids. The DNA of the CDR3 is TGTGCCAGCAGTTTGGGGAGCCAGCCCCAGCATTTT. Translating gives CASSLGSQPQHF. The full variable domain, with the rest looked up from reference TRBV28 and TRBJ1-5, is DVKVTQSSRYLVKRTGEKVFLECVQDMDHENMFWYRQDPGLGLRLIYFSYDVKMKEKGDIPEGYSVSREKKERFSLILESASTNQTSMYLCASSLGSQPQHFGDGTRLSIL.

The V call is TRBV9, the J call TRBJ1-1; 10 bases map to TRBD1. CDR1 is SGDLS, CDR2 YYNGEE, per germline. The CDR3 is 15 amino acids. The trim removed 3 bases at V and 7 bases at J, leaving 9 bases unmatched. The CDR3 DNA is TGTGCCAGCAGCGCCCGACAGGGGGCGCAGGGTGAAGCTTTCTTT. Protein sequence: CASSARQGAQGEAFF.

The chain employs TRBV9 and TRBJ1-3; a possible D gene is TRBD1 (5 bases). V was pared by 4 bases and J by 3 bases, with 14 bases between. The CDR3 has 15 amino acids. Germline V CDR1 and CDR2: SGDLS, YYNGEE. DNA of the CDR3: TGTGCCAGCAGCTACCAACCCCAGGGTGGAAACACCATATATTTT. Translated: CASSYQPQGGNTIYF.